A selection of T cell receptor beta chains follows, all from one sample in a study of blood T cell repertoires in COVID-19. Using immunoSEQ multiplex PCR, the repertoire was profiled, and TCRdb retains in-frame clones only, with some absent. The data contain under 140,000 clones, approximately 82% of them seen just once; the ten biggest clones take up roughly 3.8%. The sequenced sample consisted of peripheral blood. Every receptor here comes from a woman of 80 years or more with acute or convalescent COVID-19. The CDR3 runs from the conserved cysteine through the conserved F or W. Fields, in order: J gene, V gene, clone size, D gene, CDR3 DNA, CDR3 protein. A D gene is named only where the DNA matches it firmly. Where a row states a size, it is once, few, many or the class of an expanded clone; other rows omit it.

TRBJ1-2,TRBV6-6,NA,NA,TGTGCCAGCAGTTACTCAGGGGATGGCTACACCTTC,CASSYSGDGYTF
TRBJ1-6,TRBV5-4,NA,TRBD1,TGTGCCAGCAGTATCGGACAGGGGTCCAATAATTCACCCCTCCACTTT,CASSIGQGSNNSPLHF
TRBJ2-1,TRBV27,many,TRBD2,TGTGCCAGCAGTTGGCAGGCGGGAGGTATTGAGCAGTTCTTC,CASSWQAGGIEQFF
TRBJ2-1,TRBV28,NA,TRBD1,TGTGCCAGCAGTCTAGAGGGGACAGGGTCCTACAATGAGCAGTTCTTC,CASSLEGTGSYNEQFF
TRBJ2-1,TRBV2,NA,TRBD2,TGTGCCAGCCACAGGACTAGCGAGTATGAGCAGTTCTTC,CASHRTSEYEQFF
TRBJ2-5,TRBV29-1,once,NA,TGCAGCGTTGCTCGGAGGGGCGGCCAAGAGACCCAGTACTTC,CSVARRGGQETQYF
TRBJ1-5,TRBV2,NA,NA,TGTGCCAGCAGTGAGGGCCAGACATCCAATCAGCCCCAGCATTTT,CASSEGQTSNQPQHF
TRBJ2-7,TRBV10-3,once,TRBD1,TGTGCCATCAGTCCCGGGACAGGCTCCTACGAGCAGTACTTC,CAISPGTGSYEQYF
TRBJ2-2,TRBV5-6,NA,NA,TGTGCCAGCAGTTATGACAGTAACACCGGGGAGCTGTTTTTT,CASSYDSNTGELFF
TRBJ2-1,TRBV9,NA,TRBD1,TGTGCCAGCAGCGAAGGACAGGGGAGGAATGAGCAGTTCTTC,CASSEGQGRNEQFF
TRBJ1-1,TRBV5-4,NA,NA,TGTGCCAGCAGCTTGGAACGGGGAAGGAACACTGAAGCTTTCTTT,CASSLERGRNTEAFF
TRBJ2-5,TRBV13,NA,TRBD2,TGTGCCAGCGACCGTAGAGCGGGAGGGGGTGAGACCCAGTACTTC,CASDRRAGGGETQYF
TRBJ2-7,TRBV30,NA,NA,TGTGCCTGGAGCGTAACGGGGGTTGAGCAGTACTTC,CAWSVTGVEQYF
TRBJ2-1,TRBV4-1,NA,TRBD2,TGCGCCAGCAGCCAAGACCTAGCGGTCTCCTACAATGAGCAGTTCTTC,CASSQDLAVSYNEQFF
TRBJ2-1,TRBV28,NA,TRBD2,TGTGCCAGCAGTTTTGGTATGGGACTAGCGGAGAGGTACAATGAGCAGTTCTTC,CASSFGMGLAERYNEQFF
TRBJ2-5,TRBV3-1/TRBV3-2,NA,TRBD2,TGTGCCAGCAGCCTCTCGGTTAGCGGGAACCAAGAGACCCAGTACTTC,CASSLSVSGNQETQYF
TRBJ2-7,TRBV5-6,few,NA,TGTGCCAGCAGTGGGGGGATAGCTTTTGGGTACGAGCAGTACTTC,CASSGGIAFGYEQYF
TRBJ1-5,TRBV19,NA,NA,TGTGCCAGTAGTATAAGGGGAAATAGCAATCAGCCCCAGCATTTT,CASSIRGNSNQPQHF
TRBJ2-7,TRBV3-1/TRBV3-2,NA,NA,TGTGCCAGCAGCCACCGATTGATACAGGGCTACGAGCAGTACTTC,CASSHRLIQGYEQYF
TRBJ2-2,TRBV27,NA,TRBD1,TGTGCCAGCAGACCCGGGACAGCGAACACCGGGGAGCTGTTTTTT,CASRPGTANTGELFF
TRBJ2-7,TRBV2,NA,NA,TGTGCCAGCAGTGCTCTCCACGAGCAGTACTTC,CASSALHEQYF
TRBJ2-1,TRBV29-1,NA,TRBD2,TGCAGCGTCATTCTAGCTAGCGGGAGGGTAAATGAGCAGTTCTTC,CSVILASGRVNEQFF
TRBJ2-3,TRBV30,NA,TRBD2,TGTGCCTGGAAACGGGGAGGGGGCACAGATACGCAGTATTTT,CAWKRGGGTDTQYF
TRBJ2-5,TRBV2,NA,NA,TGTGCCAGCAGTGAAAGGCAGGGACTTGCGGGGGAGACCCAGTACTTC,CASSERQGLAGETQYF
TRBJ2-7,TRBV4-2,few,NA,TGTGCCAGCAGCCAAGACCGCGGCCTTTACGAGCAGTACTTC,CASSQDRGLYEQYF
TRBJ2-7,TRBV18,NA,NA,TGTGCCAGCTCACCAGAAGGACTACCCTACGAGCAGTACTTC,CASSPEGLPYEQYF
TRBJ2-3,TRBV27,NA,NA,TGTGCCAGCAGCTCAAAGAGCGGGCACGGCACAGATACGCAGTATTTT,CASSSKSGHGTDTQYF
TRBJ2-3,TRBV20-1,many,NA,TGCAGTGCTGTAGCCAATACGCAGTATTTT,CSAVANTQYF
TRBJ2-7,TRBV11-2,few,NA,TGTGCCAGCAGCAAAGGGGGTGTGAGCTCCTACGAGCAGTACTTC,CASSKGGVSSYEQYF
TRBJ2-3,TRBV20-1,NA,NA,TGCAGTGCTAGACAGGATACGCAGTATTTT,CSARQDTQYF
TRBJ2-7,TRBV2,few,TRBD1,TGTGCCAGCAGCCGGACTGGACAGGCCCTATTAGTTTACGAGCAGTACTTC,CASSRTGQALLVYEQYF
TRBJ1-1,TRBV12-3/TRBV12-4,NA,TRBD1,TGTGCCAGCAATATACAGGGGGGCCTTGAAGCTTTCTTT,CASNIQGGLEAFF
TRBJ2-7,TRBV7-9,NA,TRBD1,TGTGCCAGCAGCGAAGGGGGCAGGGGCAACACCTACGAGCAGTACTTC,CASSEGGRGNTYEQYF
TRBJ2-7,TRBV2,NA,NA,TGTGCCAGCAGTGAGTTAACAGGGTACTCCTACGAGCAGTACTTC,CASSELTGYSYEQYF
TRBJ2-6,TRBV10-3,NA,NA,TGTGCCATCAGTGACAGTTCTGGGGCCAACGTCCTGACTTTC,CAISDSSGANVLTF
TRBJ2-7,TRBV29-1,NA,NA,TGCAGCGTTGATCCGGGTACCTACGAGCAGTACTTC,CSVDPGTYEQYF
TRBJ2-3,TRBV7-2,once,NA,TGTGCCAGCAGCTTAGATCCTAGTTTCACAGATACGCAGTATTTT,CASSLDPSFTDTQYF
TRBJ1-1,TRBV4-3,once,TRBD1,TGCGCCAGCAGCCAAGATTTACCCGGGGCGACAGGGGGCACTGAAGCTTTCTTT,CASSQDLPGATGGTEAFF
TRBJ1-1,TRBV20-1,NA,NA,TGCAGTCCTCGGGGAGGCACTGAAGCTTTCTTT,CSPRGGTEAFF
TRBJ2-5,TRBV7-9,NA,NA,TGTGCCAGCAGCTTTAATAGAGAGACCCAGTACTTC,CASSFNRETQYF
TRBJ2-7,TRBV3-1/TRBV3-2,NA,NA,TGTGCCAGCGGCATCGGAGGGGCAGGGTCCGAGCAGTACTTC,CASGIGGAGSEQYF
TRBJ1-6,TRBV2,NA,NA,TGTGCCAGCAGCGCCGACAGCTCCTATAATTCACCCCTCCACTTT,CASSADSSYNSPLHF
TRBJ1-5,TRBV28,NA,TRBD1,TGTGCCAGCAGTCTCCCGGGACAGGCTTATCAGCCCCAGCATTTT,CASSLPGQAYQPQHF
TRBJ1-2,TRBV20-1,NA,NA,TGCAGTGCTAGTTCACAGGGCCCTAACTATGGCTACACCTTC,CSASSQGPNYGYTF
TRBJ2-7,TRBV7-6,NA,NA,TGTGCCAGCAGCTTAGTTCTAGGCGAGCAGTACTTC,CASSLVLGEQYF
TRBJ1-1,TRBV30,NA,TRBD1,TGTGCCTGGAGTCGAGCGGGACAGGGGAACACTGAAGCTTTCTTT,CAWSRAGQGNTEAFF
TRBJ2-7,TRBV5-1,few,NA,TGCGCCAGCAGCTTCCAGACTAGCTACGAGCAGTACTTC,CASSFQTSYEQYF
TRBJ2-7,TRBV14,NA,TRBD2,TGTGCCAGCAGCCAGGGAGCGGGACTAGCAGTCTACGAGCAGTACTTC,CASSQGAGLAVYEQYF
TRBJ2-1,TRBV6-2/TRBV6-3,NA,TRBD2,TGTGCCAGCAGTCCCTTACTTACTAGCGGGAGAGACCGGGAGTTCTTC,CASSPLLTSGRDREFF
TRBJ1-2,TRBV18,NA,NA,TGTGCCAGCTCACCAGGCGGTACTAACTATGGCTACACCTTC,CASSPGGTNYGYTF
TRBJ2-7,TRBV18,NA,TRBD1,TGTGCCAGCTCACCAGGGACAGGAGCCTACGAGCAGTACTTC,CASSPGTGAYEQYF
TRBJ1-5,TRBV30,NA,TRBD1,TGTGCCTGGGAGGGACAGGAGGGTCAGCCCCAGCATTTT,CAWEGQEGQPQHF
TRBJ2-2,TRBV5-1,once,TRBD2,TGCGCCAGCAGCTTTCGAGCTAGCGGGATCACCGGGGAGCTGTTTTTT,CASSFRASGITGELFF
TRBJ1-1,TRBV6-5,NA,TRBD1,TGTGCCAGCAGCGAGACAGGGGTTGACACTGAAGCTTTCTTT,CASSETGVDTEAFF